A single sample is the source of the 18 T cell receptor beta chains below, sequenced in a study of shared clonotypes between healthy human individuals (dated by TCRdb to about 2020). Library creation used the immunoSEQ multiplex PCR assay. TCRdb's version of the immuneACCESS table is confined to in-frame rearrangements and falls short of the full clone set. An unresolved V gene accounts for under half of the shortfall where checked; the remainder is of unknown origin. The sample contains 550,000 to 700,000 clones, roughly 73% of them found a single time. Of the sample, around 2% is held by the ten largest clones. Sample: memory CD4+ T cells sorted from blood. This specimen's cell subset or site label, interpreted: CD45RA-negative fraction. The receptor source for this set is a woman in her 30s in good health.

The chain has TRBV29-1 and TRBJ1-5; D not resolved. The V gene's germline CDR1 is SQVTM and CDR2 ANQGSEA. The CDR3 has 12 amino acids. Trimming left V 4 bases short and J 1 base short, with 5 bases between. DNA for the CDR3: TGCAGCGTTGGACACAGCAATCAGCCCCAGCATTTT. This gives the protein CSVGHSNQPQHF.

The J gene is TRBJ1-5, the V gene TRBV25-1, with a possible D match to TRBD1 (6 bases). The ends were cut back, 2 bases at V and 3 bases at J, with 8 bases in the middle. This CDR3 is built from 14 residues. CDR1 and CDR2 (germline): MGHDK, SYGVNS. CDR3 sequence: CASSEPGVNQPQHF. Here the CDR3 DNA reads TGTGCCAGCAGTGAACCAGGGGTCAATCAGCCCCAGCATTTT.

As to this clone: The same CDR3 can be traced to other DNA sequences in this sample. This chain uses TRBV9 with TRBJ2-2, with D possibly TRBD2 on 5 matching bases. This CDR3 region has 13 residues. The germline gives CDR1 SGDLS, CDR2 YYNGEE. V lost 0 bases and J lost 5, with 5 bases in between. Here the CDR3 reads CASSVGGTGELFF. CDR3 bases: TGTGCCAGCAGCGTAGGAGGGACCGGGGAGCTGTTTTTT.

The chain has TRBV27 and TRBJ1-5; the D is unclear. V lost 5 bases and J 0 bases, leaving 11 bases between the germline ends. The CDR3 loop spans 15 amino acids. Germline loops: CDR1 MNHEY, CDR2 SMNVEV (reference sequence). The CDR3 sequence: CASSPRPNSNQPQHF. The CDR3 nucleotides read TGTGCCAGCAGTCCTCGGCCAAATAGCAATCAGCCCCAGCATTTT.

In DNA, the CDR3 is TGCGCCAGCAGGTTTGGAAGCGGGAGCACGTACAATGAGCAGTTCTTC. It encodes CASRFGSGSTYNEQFF. V gene TRBV4-1 combines with J gene TRBJ2-1; the match to TRBD2 covers 8 bases. The CDR3 is made up of 16 amino acids. From germline, CDR1 is MGHRA and CDR2 YSYEKL. Germline trimming cut 6 bases from V and 4 bases from J; bases unmatched to any gene: 11.

As DNA, the CDR3 is TGTGCCAGCACTACACAGGGGAACTATGGCTACACCTTC. This codes for CASTTQGNYGYTF. J is TRBJ1-2 and V is TRBV28; 7 bases line up with TRBD1. The V segment lost 7 bases and the J segment 2 bases; nucleotides outside the gene matches: 4. The CDR3 sequence is 13 residues long. The V gene's germline CDR1 is MDHEN and CDR2 SYDVKM.

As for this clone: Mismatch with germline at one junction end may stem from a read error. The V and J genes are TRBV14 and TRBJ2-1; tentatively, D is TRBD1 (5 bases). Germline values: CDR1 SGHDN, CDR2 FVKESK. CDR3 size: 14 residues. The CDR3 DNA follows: TGTGCCAGCAGCCGTCCTGACAGCTACTATGAGCAGTTCTTC. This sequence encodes CASSRPDSYYEQFF. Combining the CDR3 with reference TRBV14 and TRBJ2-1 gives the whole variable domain EAGVTQFPSHSVIEKGQTVTLRCDPISGHDNLYWYRRVMGKEIKFLLHFVKESKQDESGMPNNRFLAERTGGTYSTLKVQPAELEDSGVYFCASSRPDSYYEQFFGPGTRLTVL.

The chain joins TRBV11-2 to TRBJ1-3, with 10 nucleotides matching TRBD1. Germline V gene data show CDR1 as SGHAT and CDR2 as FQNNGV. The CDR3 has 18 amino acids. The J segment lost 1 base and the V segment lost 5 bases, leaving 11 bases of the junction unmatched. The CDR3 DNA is TGTGCCAGCAGCCCGACAGGGGGCCTTGTATTTTCTGGAAACACCATATATTTT. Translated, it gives CASSPTGGLVFSGNTIYF.

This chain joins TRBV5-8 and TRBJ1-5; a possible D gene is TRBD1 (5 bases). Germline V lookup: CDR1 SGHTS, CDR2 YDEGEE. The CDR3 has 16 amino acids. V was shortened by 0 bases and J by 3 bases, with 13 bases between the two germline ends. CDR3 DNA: TGTGCCAGCAGCTTGGTGGCAGGGCCCTTCAATCAGCCCCAGCATTTT. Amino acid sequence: CASSLVAGPFNQPQHF.

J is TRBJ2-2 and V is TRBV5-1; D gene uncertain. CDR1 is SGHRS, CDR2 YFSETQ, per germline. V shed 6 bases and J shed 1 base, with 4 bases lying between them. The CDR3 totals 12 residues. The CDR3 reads CASMVNTGELFF. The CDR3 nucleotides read TGCGCCAGCATGGTGAACACCGGGGAGCTGTTTTTT.

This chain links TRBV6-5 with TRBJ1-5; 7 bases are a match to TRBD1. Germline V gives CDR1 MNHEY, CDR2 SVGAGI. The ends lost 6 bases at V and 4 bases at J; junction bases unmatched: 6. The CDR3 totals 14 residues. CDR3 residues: CASRRQGKNQPQHF. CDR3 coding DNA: TGTGCCAGCAGACGACAGGGTAAGAATCAGCCCCAGCATTTT.

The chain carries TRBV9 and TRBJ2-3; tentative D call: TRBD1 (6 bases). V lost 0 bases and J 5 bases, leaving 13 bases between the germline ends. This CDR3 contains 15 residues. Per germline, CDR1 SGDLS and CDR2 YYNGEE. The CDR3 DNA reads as TGTGCCAGCAGCGTAGTTGAGGGGGTAGGAGATACGCAGTATTTT. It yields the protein CASSVVEGVGDTQYF.

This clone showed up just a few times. The CDR3 coding sequence is TGTGCCAGCTTGGGGGGCGGGTATGGCTACACCTTC. Translation: CASLGGGYGYTF. V usage is TRBV2 and J usage is TRBJ1-2, with D possibly TRBD1 on 6 matching bases. Germline V gene lookup returns CDR1 SNHLY and CDR2 FYNNEI. CDR3 length: 12 residues. V gave up 8 bases and J gave up 5 bases, with 12 bases separating them. Full variable domain (outside the CDR3, taken from reference TRBV2 and TRBJ1-2): EPEVTQTPSHQVTQMGQEVILRCVPISNHLYFYWYRQILGQKVEFLVSFYNNEISEKSEIFDDQFSVERPDGSNFTLKIRSTKLEDSAMYFCASLGGGYGYTFGSGTRLTVV.

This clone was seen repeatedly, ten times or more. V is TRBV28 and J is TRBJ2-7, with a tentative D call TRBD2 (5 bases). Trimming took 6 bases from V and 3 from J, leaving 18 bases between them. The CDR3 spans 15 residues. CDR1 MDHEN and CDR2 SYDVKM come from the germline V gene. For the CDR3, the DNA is TGTGCCAGCAGCCCTGGTGGTAGCGCTGACTACGAGCAGTACTTC. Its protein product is CASSPGGSADYEQYF.

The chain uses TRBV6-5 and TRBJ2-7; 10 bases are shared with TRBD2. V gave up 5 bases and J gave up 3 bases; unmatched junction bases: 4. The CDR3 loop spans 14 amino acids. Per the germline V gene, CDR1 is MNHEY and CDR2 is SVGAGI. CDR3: CASSRIAGGYEQYF. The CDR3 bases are TGTGCCAGCAGTAGAATAGCGGGAGGCTACGAGCAGTACTTC.

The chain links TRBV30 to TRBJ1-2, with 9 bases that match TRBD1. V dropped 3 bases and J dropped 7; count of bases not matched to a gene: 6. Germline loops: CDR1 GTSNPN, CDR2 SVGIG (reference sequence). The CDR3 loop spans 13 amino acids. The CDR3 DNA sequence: TGTGCCTGGAGCCTACAGGGGGCAATTGGCTACACCTTC. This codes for CAWSLQGAIGYTF.

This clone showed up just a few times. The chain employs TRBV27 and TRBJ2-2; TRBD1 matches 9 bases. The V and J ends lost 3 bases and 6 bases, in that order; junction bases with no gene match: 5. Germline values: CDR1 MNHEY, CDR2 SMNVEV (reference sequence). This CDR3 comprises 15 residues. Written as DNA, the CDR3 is TGTGCCAGCAGTTTCATGACAGGGGGATCCGGGGAGCTGTTTTTT. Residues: CASSFMTGGSGELFF.

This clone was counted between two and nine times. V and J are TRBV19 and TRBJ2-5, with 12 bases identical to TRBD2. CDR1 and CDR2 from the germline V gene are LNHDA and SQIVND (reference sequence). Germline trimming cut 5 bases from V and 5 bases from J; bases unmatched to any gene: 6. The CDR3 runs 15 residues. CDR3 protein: CASSPTSGSFETQYF. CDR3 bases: TGTGCCAGTAGTCCGACTAGCGGGAGCTTTGAGACCCAGTACTTC.